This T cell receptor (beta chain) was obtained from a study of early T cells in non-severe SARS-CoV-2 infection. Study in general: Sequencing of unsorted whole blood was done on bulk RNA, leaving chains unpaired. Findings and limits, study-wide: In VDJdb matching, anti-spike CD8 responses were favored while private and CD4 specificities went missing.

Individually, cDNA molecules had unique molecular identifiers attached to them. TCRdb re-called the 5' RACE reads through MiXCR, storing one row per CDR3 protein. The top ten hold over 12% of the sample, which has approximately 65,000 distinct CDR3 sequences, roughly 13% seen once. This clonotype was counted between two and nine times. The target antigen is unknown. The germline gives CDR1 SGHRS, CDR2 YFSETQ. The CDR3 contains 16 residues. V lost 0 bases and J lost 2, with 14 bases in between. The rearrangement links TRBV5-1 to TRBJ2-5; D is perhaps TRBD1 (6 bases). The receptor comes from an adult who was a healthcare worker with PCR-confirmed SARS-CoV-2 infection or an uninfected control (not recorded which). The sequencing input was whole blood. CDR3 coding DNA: TGCGCCAGCAGCTTGGCGTACAGGGACCCTCAAGAGACCCAGTACTTC. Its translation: CASSLAYRDPQETQYF.